One sample yielded the 11 T cell receptor beta chains listed below, sequenced in a study of cytomegalovirus exposure and HLA in healthy donors. Both 60 Vbeta primers and 13 Jbeta primers went into the PCR. Some clones are missing from TCRdb's copy, which holds only in-frame ones; the method was immunoSEQ multiplex PCR. The sample shows some 130,000 clones, 80% of them seen only once. The sequenced sample was PBMCs. Source of these receptors: a man younger than 40 in good health and CMV-seronegative.

The rearrangement links TRBV12-5 to TRBJ2-1; 9 bases fit TRBD1. The CDR3 has 16 amino acids. V gave up 5 bases and J gave up 7 bases; unmatched junction bases: 12. Per germline, CDR1 LGHNT and CDR2 FRNRAP. The CDR3 sequence is CASGRRGDRVTNEQFF. CDR3 nucleotide sequence: TGTGCTAGTGGTCGCCGTGGGGACAGGGTGACAAATGAGCAGTTCTTC.

This clone has only a few counts. The rearrangement joins TRBV9 to TRBJ2-3; 15 bases are shared with TRBD2. The CDR3 spans 18 residues. V trimming: 3 bases; J trimming: 4 bases; junction bases outside the gene matches: 9. Germline V CDR1 and CDR2: SGDLS, YYNGEE. As DNA, the CDR3 is TGTGCCAGCAGCGCGGGGACTAGCGGGGGGCCTAATGCAGATACGCAGTATTTT. The encoded protein is CASSAGTSGGPNADTQYF.

This clone has just one count. The junction departs from the called germline gene at one end, perhaps through a read error. The rearrangement uses TRBV6-5 and TRBJ1-5, with D unresolved. Germline V gene sequence: CDR1 MNHEY, CDR2 SVGAGI. CDR3 length: 13 residues. This CDR3 reads CASRLGPNQPQNF. As DNA, the CDR3 is TGTGCCAGCAGACTAGGACCCAATCAGCCCCAGAATTTT.

V gene TRBV5-8 combines with J gene TRBJ2-4; TRBD2 aligns across 8 bases. Germline assignment: CDR1 SGHTS and CDR2 YDEGEE. This CDR3 contains 15 residues. V trimming: 4 bases; J trimming: 8 bases; junction bases outside the gene matches: 11. CDR3 loop: CASSHGAGAPDIQYF. The DNA for the CDR3 is TGTGCCAGCAGCCACGGAGCGGGAGCCCCGGACATTCAGTACTTC.

The count of this clone is one. One junction end does not reproduce the germline sequence, and a read error may be involved. This chain joins TRBV28 and TRBJ1-2, with D unresolved. CDR3 size: 13 residues. The germline V gene encodes CDR1 MDHEN and CDR2 SYDVKM. The CDR3, as DNA: TGTGCCAGCAGTCTTGACGCAGACTATGGCTACCCCTTC. Protein: CASSLDADYGYPF.

The chain uses TRBV4-1 and TRBJ1-5; 10 bases map to TRBD1. After removal of 1 base from V and 0 bases from J, the junction contained 0 bases not matched to a gene. Germline CDR1 is MGHRA and CDR2 is YSYEKL. This CDR3 is 16 amino acids long. The CDR3 reads CASSQGTGGSNQPQHF. CDR3 coding DNA: TGCGCCAGCAGCCAAGGGACAGGGGGTAGCAATCAGCCCCAGCATTTT.

In its sample, this clone was seen once. The chain is built from TRBV10-1 and TRBJ2-3; maybe TRBD2 (5 bases). The germline V gene has CDR1 WNHNN and CDR2 SYGVQD (reference sequence). There are 15 residues in the CDR3. Trimming left V 3 bases short and J 6 bases short, with 16 bases between. The CDR3, as DNA: TGCGCCAGCAGTGATTCCGGGATCCGACGGGATACGCAGTATTTT. Its translation: CASSDSGIRRDTQYF.

The V gene is TRBV5-6, the J gene TRBJ2-7, with 9 bases fitting TRBD1. With V trimmed by 5 bases and J by 3 bases, 3 bases remained unmatched. The CDR3 has 13 amino acids. Looked up from germline, CDR1 is SGHDT and CDR2 is YYEEEE. For the CDR3, the DNA is TGTGCCAGCAGGGACAGGGGCGACTACGAGCAGTACTTC. Amino acids: CASRDRGDYEQYF.

V is TRBV4-1 and J is TRBJ2-7; no reliable D call. The V end was cut by 6 bases, the J end by 3 bases, with 18 bases between. The germline CDR1 and CDR2 sequences are MGHRA and YSYEKL. The CDR3 consists of 15 residues. CDR3 sequence (DNA): TGCGCCAGCAGACAACTGGGCTCTCCGGACTACGAGCAGTACTTC. This encodes CASRQLGSPDYEQYF.

The chain combines TRBV30 with TRBJ1-1; unclear D gene. V was cut by 1 base and J by 1 base, with 7 bases left in between. CDR3 length: 13 residues. Germline V gene lookup returns CDR1 GTSNPN and CDR2 SVGIG (reference sequence). The chain's CDR3 is CAWSATANTEAFF. CDR3 nucleotide sequence: TGTGCCTGGAGTGCCACAGCGAACACTGAAGCTTTCTTT.

The rearrangement joins TRBV28 to TRBJ2-7; the match to TRBD2 covers 9 bases. Germline values: CDR1 MDHEN, CDR2 SYDVKM. The CDR3 is 14 amino acids. After removal of 7 bases from V and 1 base from J, the junction contained 5 bases not matched to a gene. CDR3 protein: CASTLAGPSYEQYF. The CDR3 nucleotides read TGTGCCAGCACTCTAGCGGGGCCTTCCTACGAGCAGTACTTC.